This entry features one T cell receptor beta chain sequence. Its antigen is unknown. 5'-RACE, quantitative and with molecular barcodes, yielded the TCR beta libraries. TCRdb reanalysed the 5' RACE reads using MiXCR and keeps one entry per CDR3 protein. The sample has nearly 250,000 distinct CDR3 sequences; under 35% are singletons. The sample originates from a study of CD8 T cells in ankylosing spondylitis. Findings of the study overall: One TCR beta motif, made up of eight highly homologous variants, appeared characteristic of ankylosing spondylitis blood. Previous work reported some of these motif variants in the synovial fluid and blood of reactive arthritis. Matched ankylosing spondylitis synovial fluid reportedly contained a significantly enriched population of disease-linked clones.

Germline CDR1 SEHNR, CDR2 FQNEAQ (reference sequence). Deletions cut 5 bases from V and 0 bases from J, with 8 bases between. This CDR3 contains 14 residues. The sequenced sample consisted of blood, either unsorted or a sorted T cell fraction (not recorded which). The origin of this receptor is a male donor with ankylosing spondylitis or in good health (not recorded which). The chain recombines TRBV7-9 with TRBJ1-5; unclear D gene. The CDR3 bases are TGTGCCAGCAGCCCCCTTGATAGCAATCAGCCCCAGCATTTT. It codes for CASSPLDSNQPQHF. The full variable domain, its missing parts supplied by reference TRBV7-9 and TRBJ1-5, is DTGVSQNPRHKITKRGQNVTFRCDPISEHNRLYWYRQTLGQGPEFLTYFQNEAQLEKSRLLSDRFSAERPKGSFSTLEIQRTEQGDSAMYLCASSPLDSNQPQHFGDGTRLSIL.